This T cell receptor beta chain was identified during a study of T cells in Graves' hyperthyroidism and ophthalmopathy. About the study: Peripheral blood was secured at the point of initial diagnosis, before any treatment.

This CDR3 comprises 15 residues. Trimming left V 5 bases short and J 3 bases short, with 16 bases between. Germline CDR1 is LNHDA and CDR2 is SQIVND (reference sequence). The source material, RNA transcripts, was used to amplify TCR beta CDR3 regions. First-round RT-PCR targeting the TCR CDR3 was performed with the HTBI primer set. MiXCR, applied by TCRdb to the multiplex PCR reads, yields one record per CDR3 protein. Among fewer than 650,000 distinct CDR3 sequences listed, approximately 15% were seen once. In this sample, this clonotype turned up many times. Its antigen is unknown. Whole-study results and caveats: Progression to ophthalmopathy was predicted a median of 6.5 months early.

Source material: blood. This sequence was found in a woman aged 18-29 years with Graves' ophthalmopathy. V gene TRBV19 combines with J gene TRBJ1-1, with a weak D call TRBD1 (5 bases). Here the CDR3 DNA reads TGTGCCAGTAGTGGGAAAAGGGGATTGCACACTGAAGCTTTCTTT. Translation gives CASSGKRGLHTEAFF.